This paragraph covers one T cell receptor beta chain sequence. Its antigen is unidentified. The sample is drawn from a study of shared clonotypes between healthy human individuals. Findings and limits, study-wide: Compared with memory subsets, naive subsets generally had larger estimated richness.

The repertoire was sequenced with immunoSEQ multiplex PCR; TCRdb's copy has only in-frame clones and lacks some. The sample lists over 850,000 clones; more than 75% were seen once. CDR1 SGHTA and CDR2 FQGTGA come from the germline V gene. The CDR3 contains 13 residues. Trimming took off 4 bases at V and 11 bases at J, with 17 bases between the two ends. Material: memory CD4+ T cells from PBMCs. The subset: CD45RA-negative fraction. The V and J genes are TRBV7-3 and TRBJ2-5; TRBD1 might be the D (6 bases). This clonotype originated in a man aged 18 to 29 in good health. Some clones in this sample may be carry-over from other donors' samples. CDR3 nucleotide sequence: TGTGCCAGCAGCTCTAGCCAGGGGAGACTACAGTACTTC. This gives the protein CASSSSQGRLQYF.